Below are 14 T cell receptor beta chains sequenced from a single sample in a study of T cell responses to AZD1222 COVID-19 vaccine. TCRdb's table, derived via immunoSEQ multiplex PCR, lists solely in-frame clones and lacks some. The sample has approximately 120,000 clones; 88% are singletons. Sequences were derived from peripheral blood, sampled on day 0 of AZD1222 vaccination. The receptors were sampled from an adult in good health.

V is TRBV29-1 and J is TRBJ2-7; no definite D call. V was clipped by 5 bases and J by 9 bases, with 17 bases between them. The CDR3 contains 12 residues. CDR1 is SQVTM and CDR2 is ANQGSEA in the germline V gene. In DNA, the CDR3 is TGCAGCGTTCGCACCTCCTACGATCGGCAGTACTTC. Amino acid sequence: CSVRTSYDRQYF.

The chain is built from TRBV15 and TRBJ1-6; 9 bases are a match to TRBD1. The CDR3 spans 16 residues. The germline V gene encodes CDR1 LNHNV and CDR2 YYDKDF (reference sequence). With 5 bases clipped from V and 8 bases from J, the junction kept 10 bases outside the gene matches. DNA for the CDR3: TGTGCCACCAGCTTAATCCCGGGACAGGGTTATTCACCCCTCCACTTT. Translated: CATSLIPGQGYSPLHF.

This chain connects TRBV6-6 to TRBJ1-1; the D gene is possibly TRBD1 (6 bases). From germline, CDR1 is MNHNY and CDR2 SVGAGI (reference sequence). Trimming stripped 7 bases from V and 5 bases from J, with 17 bases between. This CDR3 contains 14 residues. The DNA of the CDR3 is TGTGCCAGCACCATTGGGCAGGGGATGACTGAAGCTTTCTTT. It specifies CASTIGQGMTEAFF.

The chain combines TRBV5-1 with TRBJ2-3; D gene unclear. The V and J ends lost 4 bases and 6 bases respectively, with 18 bases between them. Looked up from germline, CDR1 is SGHRS and CDR2 is YFSETQ. The CDR3 runs 15 residues. The DNA of the CDR3 is TGCGCCAGCAGCCCACGGGCCTCAAGGTTGGATACGCAGTATTTT. It specifies CASSPRASRLDTQYF.

V gene TRBV10-3 combines with J gene TRBJ1-1; no firm D call. V was pared by 4 bases and J by 6 bases, with 9 bases between. This CDR3 comprises 12 residues. Germline lookup yields CDR1 ENHRY and CDR2 SYGVKD. The CDR3 region is CAISALDSEAFF. For the CDR3, the DNA is TGTGCCATCAGTGCCCTAGATTCTGAAGCTTTCTTT.

This sequence joins TRBV5-1 and TRBJ1-4, with TRBD1 matching over 11 bases. CDR3 size: 14 residues. Germline CDR1 and CDR2: SGHRS and YFSETQ. V trimming: 2 bases; J trimming: 7 bases; junction bases outside the gene matches: 1. The CDR3 DNA follows: TGCGCCAGCAGCTTTGGGACAGGGGGTGAAAAACTGTTTTTT. This sequence encodes CASSFGTGGEKLFF.

This sequence joins TRBV19 and TRBJ1-1; the D gene is possibly TRBD1 (5 bases). V dropped 2 bases and J dropped 0 bases, with 10 bases sitting between them. The length of the CDR3 is 15 residues. Germline assignment: CDR1 LNHDA and CDR2 SQIVND (reference sequence). Written as DNA, the CDR3 is TGTGCCAGTAGTATAAACAGGAGGGTGAACACTGAAGCTTTCTTT. Protein: CASSINRRVNTEAFF.

In its sample, this clone was seen a few times. The chain has TRBV6-5 and TRBJ1-2; TRBD1 matches at 8 bases. The ends lost 7 bases at V and 5 bases at J; junction bases unmatched: 6. The CDR3 runs to 13 residues. Germline V gives CDR1 MNHEY, CDR2 SVGAGI. The CDR3 DNA is TGTGCCAGCACAACAGGGGGAGGTTATGGCTACACCTTC. Translated, it gives CASTTGGGYGYTF.

This clone appeared once. The chain has TRBV21-1 and TRBJ1-6. TRBV21-1 is an annotated pseudogene. CDR3 length equals 15 residues. This chain's CDR3 is CASSKGREYNSPLHF. Here the CDR3 DNA reads TGTGCCAGCAGCAAGGGACGGGAGTATAATTCACCCCTCCACTTT.

The rearrangement links TRBV13 to TRBJ2-1; 8 bases align to TRBD1. Germline trimming cut 4 bases from V and 5 bases from J; bases unmatched to any gene: 7. This CDR3 spans 15 amino acids. The V gene's germline CDR1 is PRHDT and CDR2 FYEKMQ (reference sequence). CDR3 loop: CASSSRQGTDNEQFF. In DNA, the CDR3 is TGTGCCAGCAGCTCCAGACAGGGGACCGACAATGAGCAGTTCTTC.

The chain carries TRBV4-1 and TRBJ2-6, with a possible D match to TRBD2 (5 bases). The CDR3 is made up of 15 amino acids. CDR1 is MGHRA and CDR2 is YSYEKL in the germline V gene. Trimming took 4 bases from V and 1 from J, leaving 8 bases between them. The CDR3 region is CASSPRGSGANVLTF. The CDR3 bases are TGCGCCAGCAGCCCCCGGGGATCTGGGGCCAACGTCCTGACTTTC.

V and J are TRBV28 and TRBJ1-6, with a possible D match to TRBD1 (5 bases). This CDR3 spans 14 amino acids. V lost 6 bases and J lost 7, with 13 bases in between. Germline V lookup: CDR1 MDHEN, CDR2 SYDVKM. The chain's CDR3 is CASRPTEYNSPLHF. CDR3 DNA: TGTGCCAGCAGACCGACAGAATACAATTCACCCCTCCACTTT.

The genes are TRBV7-2 and TRBJ1-5; D call uncertain. Trimming shortened V by 6 bases and J by 4 bases, and 10 bases separated the two germline ends. This CDR3 contains 13 residues. Germline values: CDR1 SGHTA, CDR2 FQGNSA. CDR3 sequence (DNA): TGTGCCAGCAGACGAGAAGCTAATCAGCCCCAGCATTTT. It translates to CASRREANQPQHF.

Only one count was recorded for this clone. The chain carries TRBV11-3 and TRBJ2-7; no clear D gene. The length of the CDR3 is 13 residues. CDR1 and CDR2 from the germline V gene are SGHNT and YENEEA. The V gene lost 1 base and the J gene lost 2 bases, with 6 bases spanning the gap. The CDR3 nucleotides are TGTGCCAGCAGCTTAGGGGGTACCTACGAGCAGTACTTC. As protein: CASSLGGTYEQYF. Full variable domain (outside the CDR3, taken from reference TRBV11-3 and TRBJ2-7): EAGVVQSPRYKIIEKKQPVAFWCNPISGHNTLYWYLQNLGQGPELLIRYENEEAVDDSQLPKDRFSAERLKGVDSTLKIQPAELGDSAVYLCASSLGGTYEQYFGPGTRLTVT.